A selection of T cell receptor beta chains follows, all from one sample in a study of T cell repertoires in cytomegalovirus infection. Each CDR3 protein gets one entry after TCRdb re-called the reads with MiXCR. The repertoire has about 150,000 distinct CDR3 sequences, 20% to 25% of them found once; the top ten carry over 9.5%. The source material was PBMCs. All receptors derive from a human donor in good health (CMV status not recorded). Some clones in this sample may be carry-over from other donors' samples. The conserved cysteine and the conserved F or W are not part of the CDR3 here. D genes are given only for firm matches.

cdr3_length d_call v_call cdr3_aa
12 TRBD2 TRBV19 ATTSGGVRNEQF
10 NA TRBV3-1 ASSQGASEQY
12 NA TRBV19 ASTPPGTRNEQF
15 TRBD1 TRBV7-2 ASSFQPLGQGTEKLF
14 TRBD2 TRBV28 ASSRGIAGSTDTQY
13 TRBD1 TRBV4-1 ASSFGQGLSYEQY
12 NA TRBV11-1 ASSPQLGNTEAF
13 TRBD1 TRBV7-9 ASSRKGQGPDEQY
12 NA TRBV20-1 SALREIYNSPLH
14 TRBD2 TRBV19 ASSTGLAGGQETQY
12 TRBD2 TRBV28 ASSPTSETYEQY
11 NA TRBV28 ATTLVGGNGYT
18 TRBD1 TRBV7-2 ASSLAPTGTGGLSGNTIY
15 NA TRBV7-8 ASSFDSRGANTGELF
9 NA TRBV29-1 SGRSDAYAF
15 TRBD2 TRBV7-2 ASSFRTSGGVGGELF
12 NA TRBV10-3 AIRDSAGNTEAF
12 NA TRBV28 ASRLTKSNYEQY
11 NA TRBV7-8 ASSLIGGNTIY
13 NA TRBV5-8 ASSPWGKSTYEQY
11 NA TRBV19 ASSPGSTDTQY
12 NA TRBV5-1 ASSLSGPYPEQY
15 NA TRBV5-1 ASSWTVQVLGTDTQY
13 NA TRBV28 ASSSLGEPSYEQY
13 TRBD1 TRBV28 ASSFRDRGVYGYT
13 TRBD2 TRBV7-8 ASSLGVAGFYEQY
11 NA TRBV19 ATSWALYNEQF
11 TRBD2 TRBV15 ATRTSGVNEQF
11 NA TRBV29-1 SVADSANEKLF
13 TRBD2 TRBV7-2 ASSPDRGGTDTQY
13 NA TRBV7-9 ASSWTSGAGNIQY
13 NA TRBV28 ASSLSNPGRQPQH
12 NA TRBV7-3 ASSPSTGANVLT
12 TRBD1 TRBV29-1 SVVTGTGKQPQH
15 NA TRBV7-2 ASSSTLPGYSGNTIY
12 NA TRBV12-3/TRBV12-4 ASSLWETGETQY
11 NA TRBV27 AVGSSSYNEQF
16 NA TRBV7-2 ASSPYQGGGSYNSPLH
11 NA TRBV20-1 SASGSPKNEQF
11 TRBD1 TRBV7-2 ASSPGQGREQF
17 TRBD1 TRBV25-1 ASRARGQGLRNSNQPQH
12 TRBD1 TRBV12-3/TRBV12-4 ASSLMTGQTEQY
16 TRBD1 TRBV15 ATSRGAGTGLARETQY
14 TRBD1 TRBV7-9 ASSPGQGARTGELF
13 NA TRBV7-8 ASSLGPEPYNEQF
13 TRBD1 TRBV7-2 ASSLVSGGEQPQH
13 NA TRBV7-9 ASSFLFGAGYGYT
12 NA TRBV28 ASSLNGPMYGYT
11 NA TRBV5-1 ASSFGEPSPLH